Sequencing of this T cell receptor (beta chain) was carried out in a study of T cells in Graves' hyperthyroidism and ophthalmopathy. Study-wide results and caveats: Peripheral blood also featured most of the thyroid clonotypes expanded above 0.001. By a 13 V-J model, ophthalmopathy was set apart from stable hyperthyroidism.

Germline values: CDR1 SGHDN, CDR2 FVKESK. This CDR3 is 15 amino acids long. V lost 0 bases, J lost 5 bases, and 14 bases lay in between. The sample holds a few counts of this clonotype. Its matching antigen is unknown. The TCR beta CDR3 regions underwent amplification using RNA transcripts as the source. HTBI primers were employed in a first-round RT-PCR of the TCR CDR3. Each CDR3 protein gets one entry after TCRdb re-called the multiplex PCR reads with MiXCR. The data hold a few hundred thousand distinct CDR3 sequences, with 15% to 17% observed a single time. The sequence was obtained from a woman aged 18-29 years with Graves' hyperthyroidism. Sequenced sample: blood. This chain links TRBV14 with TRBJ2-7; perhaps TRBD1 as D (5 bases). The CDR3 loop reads CASSQDPQGRHEQYF. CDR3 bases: TGTGCCAGCAGCCAAGATCCCCAGGGTAGGCACGAGCAGTACTTC.